This T cell receptor (beta chain) was captured by sequencing in a study of blood T cell repertoires in COVID-19 (dated by TCRdb to 2020 to 2021). As for the study more broadly: Collaborator samples came from the United States, Italy and Spain and covered acute and convalescent phases of COVID-19. The material from the prospective study consisted of cDNA or gDNA derived from T cells, B-cell-depleted T cells, or PBMCs. The dataset comprised deeply sampled blood TCRbeta repertoires from subjects exposed to, actively infected with, or recovered from COVID-19. The repertoires were made available in a free public database intended to serve as a resource for research on the immune response to SARS-CoV-2. The samples were drawn from the first 160 participants of the ongoing ImmuneRACE study and from 1,254 subjects provided by 6 global collaborators. A de-identified subject ID, COVID-19 status, age in years and sex were almost always included in the sample metadata. Where available, HLA class I and class II types were taken from metadata supplied by the sample provider and were not determined by assay-based typing. The full study reports these points: How much clinical and demographic metadata was included differed by source and by participant, and the metadata was provided uncurated.

On this clone itself: There is no known antigen for this receptor. One junction end does not reproduce the germline sequence, and a read error may be involved.

For CDR1 and CDR2, the germline V gene (reference sequence) lists SSHAT and FNYEAQ. The CDR3, from cysteine to phenylalanine, totals 17 residues. CDR3 DNA only is kept here, 51 bases in frame from base 1. The collaborating institutions used their own protocols to collect whole blood in K2EDTA tubes. For TCRbeta analysis, collaborator samples were shipped as frozen whole blood, as isolated PBMCs, or as DNA extracted from either sample type. TCRbeta CDR3 regions were amplified from genomic DNA by means of the immunoSEQ Assay, a bias-controlled multiplex PCR. The paper's processing steps were these. The number of nucleated cells in each sample was estimated from the amplification of reference gene primers within the assay. To quantify the absolute abundance of each unique TCRbeta CDR3 rearrangement, sequence reads were collapsed and filtered. For each sample, productive Simpson clonality was calculated by taking the square root of Simpson's diversity index across productive rearrangements. In its TCRdb copy, this immuneACCESS table keeps in-frame sequences only and misses some clones. Where compared with another copy, unresolved V genes explain less than half of these, and the others have no known cause. That table furnishes V, J and clone size, whereas the DNA furnished D and trimming. The table for this sample lists roughly 90,000 clones; roughly nine tenths of them were counted only once. The ten largest account for less than 2% of the sample.

Sequencing was carried out using peripheral blood. This sequence originates from a human donor with active COVID-19. The donor label of this sample is uncertain. The rearrangement joined TRBV7-7 to TRBJ1-3; 9 of the junction bases match TRBD1. The CDR3 protein: CASSPGPGQGSGNTIYF. The DNA reads TGTGCTAGCAGCCCCGGTCCGGGACAGGGAAGTGGAAACACCATATATTTT.